The source of this T cell receptor beta chain is a study of T-cell reconstitution after alpha-beta-depleted transplantation in children. V lost 3 bases and J lost 3, with 19 bases in between. This CDR3 has 17 amino acids. CDR1 is LGHDT and CDR2 is YNNKEL in the germline V gene (reference sequence). TCRbeta library preparation incorporated unique molecular identifiers. MiXCR was run by TCRdb on the PCR reads, yielding one entry per CDR3 protein. The sample contains a few hundred thousand distinct CDR3 sequences, about 9.5% of which appear only once. Sequencing used PBMCs from the stem cell graft donor, obtained from the stem cell graft. The chain combines TRBV3-1 with TRBJ2-3; D is ambiguous. This sequence was found in a human donor who donated a stem cell graft to a child with acute lymphoblastic leukemia. CDR3 residues: CASSHRHPFGGTDTQYF. The CDR3 DNA follows: TGTGCCAGCAGCCACCGACACCCTTTTGGTGGGACAGATACGCAGTATTTT.